The rows below give T cell receptor beta chains drawn from one sample of a study of blood T cell repertoires in COVID-19. Profiled with immunoSEQ multiplex PCR; TCRdb holds only in-frame clones, not every one. The sample gives a few hundred thousand clones, roughly nine tenths of which show up once; about 1.8% is in the top ten. The sample comprised PBMCs or T cells enriched from blood (not recorded which). These receptors came from a woman in her 30s who had recovered from COVID-19. The CDR3 runs from the conserved cysteine through the conserved F or W. The D gene is left open where the match is weak. Size is omitted from some rows. Given values are once, few, many or a class for expanded clones.

V gene: TRBV11-3
clone size: -
D gene: -
CDR3 length: 14
J gene: TRBJ1-1
CDR3 DNA: TGTGCCAGCAGCTTAGAACGGGGTTTCTCTGAAGCTTTCTTT
CDR3 protein: CASSLERGFSEAFF

V gene: TRBV24-1
clone size: -
D gene: -
CDR3 length: 12
J gene: TRBJ1-2
CDR3 DNA: TGTGCCACCAGTGATTGGACAGAGCGCTACACCTTC
CDR3 protein: CATSDWTERYTF

V gene: TRBV28
clone size: -
D gene: TRBD1
CDR3 length: 16
J gene: TRBJ2-7
CDR3 DNA: TGTGCCAGCAGTCCCCCTGGGACAGGGGGGAACTACGAGCAGTACTTC
CDR3 protein: CASSPPGTGGNYEQYF

V gene: TRBV2
clone size: -
D gene: TRBD1
CDR3 length: 16
J gene: TRBJ2-1
CDR3 DNA: TGTGCCAGCAGGGACGGGACAGGGGACTCCTACAATGAGCAGTTCTTC
CDR3 protein: CASRDGTGDSYNEQFF

V gene: TRBV3-1/TRBV3-2
clone size: -
D gene: TRBD1
CDR3 length: 15
J gene: TRBJ1-6
CDR3 DNA: TGTGCCAGCAGCCAATTGGGACAGAGAAATTCACCCCTCCACTTT
CDR3 protein: CASSQLGQRNSPLHF

V gene: TRBV7-9
clone size: -
D gene: -
CDR3 length: 16
J gene: TRBJ1-1
CDR3 DNA: TGTGCCAGCAGCCCACGGACACCCTTCATGAACACTGAAGCTTTCTTT
CDR3 protein: CASSPRTPFMNTEAFF

V gene: TRBV30
clone size: -
D gene: -
CDR3 length: 12
J gene: TRBJ1-1
CDR3 DNA: TGTGCCTGGAGTGGGCAGGGGACTGAAGCTTTCTTT
CDR3 protein: CAWSGQGTEAFF

V gene: TRBV7-9
clone size: -
D gene: TRBD1
CDR3 length: 14
J gene: TRBJ1-4
CDR3 DNA: TGTGCCAGCAGCTTAGGGGGACAGGGGCGAGAACTGTTTTTT
CDR3 protein: CASSLGGQGRELFF

V gene: TRBV18
clone size: -
D gene: TRBD1
CDR3 length: 15
J gene: TRBJ2-7
CDR3 DNA: TGTGCCAGCTCGCTTGGGACAGGCGCTTATTACGAGCAGTACTTC
CDR3 protein: CASSLGTGAYYEQYF

V gene: TRBV5-4
clone size: -
D gene: TRBD2
CDR3 length: 17
J gene: TRBJ2-1
CDR3 DNA: TGTGCCAGCAGCCCGGGGACTAGCGGGAGTAGAGGTAGTGAGCAGTTCTTC
CDR3 protein: CASSPGTSGSRGSEQFF

V gene: TRBV5-1
clone size: -
D gene: TRBD1
CDR3 length: 14
J gene: TRBJ1-6
CDR3 DNA: TGCGCCAGCAGCCTCGGACAGGATAATTCACCCCTCCACTTT
CDR3 protein: CASSLGQDNSPLHF

V gene: TRBV15
clone size: -
D gene: TRBD1
CDR3 length: 15
J gene: TRBJ2-5
CDR3 DNA: TGTGCCACCAGCAGAGGCGGGACAGGAAAAGAGACCCAGTACTTC
CDR3 protein: CATSRGGTGKETQYF

V gene: TRBV6-5
clone size: -
D gene: -
CDR3 length: 13
J gene: TRBJ1-1
CDR3 DNA: TGTGCCAGCAGCCGGGACTTTGGCACTGAAGCTTTCTTT
CDR3 protein: CASSRDFGTEAFF

V gene: TRBV30
clone size: -
D gene: -
CDR3 length: 14
J gene: TRBJ1-6
CDR3 DNA: TGTGCCTGGAGTGGACAGCTTGTAAGTTCACCCCTCCACTTT
CDR3 protein: CAWSGQLVSSPLHF

V gene: TRBV7-3
clone size: -
D gene: TRBD1
CDR3 length: 16
J gene: TRBJ1-2
CDR3 DNA: TGTGCCAGCAGCCCCTCCGGGACAGGGATGAACTATGGCTACACCTTC
CDR3 protein: CASSPSGTGMNYGYTF

V gene: TRBV19
clone size: -
D gene: -
CDR3 length: 15
J gene: TRBJ1-4
CDR3 DNA: TGTGCCAGCAAGCCACTGGGGGCACAGGAAGAAAAACTGTTTTTT
CDR3 protein: CASKPLGAQEEKLFF

V gene: TRBV5-1
clone size: -
D gene: -
CDR3 length: 17
J gene: TRBJ2-6
CDR3 DNA: TGCGCCAGCAGCTCCGGTGGCGGCTCGGTTGGGGCCAACGTCCTGACTTTC
CDR3 protein: CASSSGGGSVGANVLTF

V gene: TRBV3-1/TRBV3-2
clone size: -
D gene: TRBD1
CDR3 length: 14
J gene: TRBJ1-2
CDR3 DNA: TGTGCCAGCAGCCAAGCTGGGACAGGTGGACCCTTAAACTTC
CDR3 protein: CASSQAGTGGPLNF

V gene: TRBV5-8
clone size: -
D gene: TRBD1
CDR3 length: 14
J gene: TRBJ1-1
CDR3 DNA: TGTGCCAGCAGCTTGCAGGGGGCAAACACTGAAGCTTTCTTT
CDR3 protein: CASSLQGANTEAFF

V gene: TRBV5-1
clone size: -
D gene: TRBD1
CDR3 length: 14
J gene: TRBJ1-2
CDR3 DNA: TGCGCCAGCACCCGGGACAGATTTAACTATGGCTACACCTTC
CDR3 protein: CASTRDRFNYGYTF

V gene: TRBV3-1/TRBV3-2
clone size: -
D gene: -
CDR3 length: 13
J gene: TRBJ2-3
CDR3 DNA: TGTGCCAGCAGCCCCCCATCCACAGATACGCAGTATTTT
CDR3 protein: CASSPPSTDTQYF

V gene: TRBV6-5
clone size: -
D gene: -
CDR3 length: 11
J gene: TRBJ1-1
CDR3 DNA: TGTGCCATCGGGAGAGTGTATGAAGCTTTCTTT
CDR3 protein: CAIGRVYEAFF

V gene: TRBV20-1
clone size: -
D gene: -
CDR3 length: 15
J gene: TRBJ1-2
CDR3 DNA: TGCAGTGCTAGTCGGGACAACAGGGAATTCTATGGCTACACCTTC
CDR3 protein: CSASRDNREFYGYTF

V gene: TRBV7-8
clone size: -
D gene: -
CDR3 length: 13
J gene: TRBJ1-1
CDR3 DNA: TGTGCCAGCAGTTTAACAGGACGGGTCGAAGCTTTCTTT
CDR3 protein: CASSLTGRVEAFF

V gene: TRBV11-2
clone size: -
D gene: -
CDR3 length: 14
J gene: TRBJ2-7
CDR3 DNA: TGTGCCAGCAGCCTATGGACAGACTCCTACGAGCAGTACTTC
CDR3 protein: CASSLWTDSYEQYF

V gene: TRBV7-6
clone size: -
D gene: -
CDR3 length: 15
J gene: TRBJ2-3
CDR3 DNA: TGTGCCAGCAGCTTAGCTGGTGGCACCACAGATACGCAGTATTTT
CDR3 protein: CASSLAGGTTDTQYF

V gene: TRBV2
clone size: -
D gene: -
CDR3 length: 15
J gene: TRBJ1-1
CDR3 DNA: TGTGCCAGCAGTTATCGGGGGGGGCCGGGCACTGAAGCTTTCTTT
CDR3 protein: CASSYRGGPGTEAFF

V gene: TRBV29-1
clone size: -
D gene: -
CDR3 length: 13
J gene: TRBJ1-1
CDR3 DNA: TGCAGCGTTGTATCCCCCCTCCACACAGGAGCTTTCTTT
CDR3 protein: CSVVSPLHTGAFF

V gene: TRBV5-6
clone size: -
D gene: TRBD2
CDR3 length: 15
J gene: TRBJ2-1
CDR3 DNA: TGTGCCAGCAGCTTCGGACTAGCGGGGGGTAATCAGCAGTTCTTC
CDR3 protein: CASSFGLAGGNQQFF

V gene: TRBV2
clone size: few
D gene: -
CDR3 length: 13
J gene: TRBJ1-1
CDR3 DNA: TGTGCCAGGACTTATACAGGGTTAACTGAAGCTTTCTTT
CDR3 protein: CARTYTGLTEAFF

V gene: TRBV19
clone size: -
D gene: -
CDR3 length: 13
J gene: TRBJ2-7
CDR3 DNA: TGTGCCAGTAGTATAGAGGGCACCTACGAGCAGTACTTC
CDR3 protein: CASSIEGTYEQYF

V gene: TRBV4-1
clone size: few
D gene: TRBD1
CDR3 length: 15
J gene: TRBJ1-1
CDR3 DNA: TGCGCCAGCAGCCATCCCGACAGGGGGCTTACTGAAGCTTTCTTT
CDR3 protein: CASSHPDRGLTEAFF

V gene: TRBV25-1
clone size: -
D gene: -
CDR3 length: 14
J gene: TRBJ2-5
CDR3 DNA: TGTGCCAGCAGTGAATTCCTGGCAGCGGAGACCCAGTACTTC
CDR3 protein: CASSEFLAAETQYF

V gene: TRBV9
clone size: -
D gene: -
CDR3 length: 16
J gene: TRBJ2-2
CDR3 DNA: TGTGCCAGCAGCGTAGCCCCAGGGGTAAGCACCGGGGAGCTGTTTTTT
CDR3 protein: CASSVAPGVSTGELFF

V gene: TRBV19
clone size: -
D gene: -
CDR3 length: 14
J gene: TRBJ1-2
CDR3 DNA: TGTGCCAGTAGTATTGATCGGACACCGAGTGGCTACACCTTC
CDR3 protein: CASSIDRTPSGYTF

V gene: TRBV18
clone size: -
D gene: -
CDR3 length: 16
J gene: TRBJ1-3
CDR3 DNA: TGTGCCAGCTCACCAGTAGCCCAATCCTCCCGAAACACCATATATTTT
CDR3 protein: CASSPVAQSSRNTIYF

V gene: TRBV7-9
clone size: few
D gene: -
CDR3 length: 14
J gene: TRBJ1-5
CDR3 DNA: TGTGCCAGCAGCACGTCAGTAAGCAATCAGCCCCAGCATTTT
CDR3 protein: CASSTSVSNQPQHF

V gene: TRBV2
clone size: -
D gene: TRBD1
CDR3 length: 14
J gene: TRBJ1-5
CDR3 DNA: TGTGCCAGCAGTCTACAGGGGAGGAATCAGCCCCAGCATTTT
CDR3 protein: CASSLQGRNQPQHF

V gene: TRBV2
clone size: -
D gene: -
CDR3 length: 13
J gene: TRBJ1-6
CDR3 DNA: TGTGCCAGCAGTGTACAGTACAATTCACCCCTCCACTTT
CDR3 protein: CASSVQYNSPLHF

V gene: TRBV6-1
clone size: -
D gene: TRBD1
CDR3 length: 15
J gene: TRBJ1-1
CDR3 DNA: TGTGCCAGCAGTGAGGACAGGGCCTTGAACACTGAAGCTTTCTTT
CDR3 protein: CASSEDRALNTEAFF

V gene: TRBV28
clone size: -
D gene: -
CDR3 length: 13
J gene: TRBJ1-2
CDR3 DNA: TGTGCCACATACAGGGTTGGCCGGGATGGCTACACCTTC
CDR3 protein: CATYRVGRDGYTF

V gene: TRBV29-1
clone size: -
D gene: TRBD1
CDR3 length: 17
J gene: TRBJ2-6
CDR3 DNA: TGCAGCGTTGGTTCGGGACAGAGAACCTCTGGGGCCAACGTCCTGACTTTC
CDR3 protein: CSVGSGQRTSGANVLTF

V gene: TRBV13
clone size: -
D gene: -
CDR3 length: 13
J gene: TRBJ2-7
CDR3 DNA: TGTGCCAGCAGCCTCCGGGTGGCCTACGAGCAGTACTTC
CDR3 protein: CASSLRVAYEQYF

V gene: TRBV6-1
clone size: once
D gene: -
CDR3 length: 15
J gene: TRBJ1-1
CDR3 DNA: TGTGCCAGCAGTGACCACAGGAGGGGAGACACTGAAGCTTTCTTT
CDR3 protein: CASSDHRRGDTEAFF

V gene: TRBV4-2
clone size: -
D gene: TRBD1
CDR3 length: 16
J gene: TRBJ1-1
CDR3 DNA: TGTGCCAGCAGCCAAGATGCCGCAGGGGGCTGGGCTGAAGCTTTCTTT
CDR3 protein: CASSQDAAGGWAEAFF